This T cell receptor beta chain was recovered during a study of CD8 T cells in Susac syndrome. Whole-study context: There were Susac syndrome patients who were therapy-naive at blood draw, others on corticosteroids, and others on intravenous immunoglobulin alone. Overall study results and limits: As the study acknowledged, the number of individuals in its TCR sequencing and HLA analysis was relatively small. The CD4+ T cell repertoires that were profiled in Susac syndrome showed no clonal expansion.

Comment on this clonotype: Its target is unknown.

Random-hexamer reverse transcription was applied to about 0.45 to 1 ug RNA. TCRdb fed the immunoSEQ multiplex PCR reads into MiXCR, producing one record per CDR3 protein. The sample includes around 200,000 distinct CDR3 sequences, about 95% of them seen just once. Sequencing of TCR beta, carried out with a high-throughput approach, was applied to CD8+ and CD4+ T cells from the blood. The CDR3 consists of 15 residues. Trimming removed 4 bases at V and 2 bases at J, with 12 bases between. Germline values: CDR1 MDHEN, CDR2 SYDVKM. The chain employs TRBV28 and TRBJ1-5; D is uncertain. The sample consisted of CD4+ T cells from PBMCs. This receptor was obtained from a human donor with Susac syndrome. The DNA of the CDR3 is TGTGCCAGCAGTTCCGCAACGTGGGGCAATCAGCCCCAGCATTTT. The encoded protein is CASSSATWGNQPQHF.